The table lists the clone carrying this T cell receptor (beta chain) with a few counts. What it binds is not known. At the DNA level, this CDR3 is encoded by other sequences in the same sample as well. The data were taken from a study of cytomegalovirus exposure and HLA in healthy donors. Study outcomes and limitations: Through in vitro validation, three CMV-associated chains were shown to be specific for CMV antigens. Several of the most significant clusters appeared linked to common viral pathogens, based on a later analysis. In all likelihood, a cluster of highly shared sequence variants was a sequencing artifact. Sequencing depth across donors, presence/absence analyses assumed, was roughly uniform.

The PCR was carried out with 60 Vbeta primers and 13 Jbeta primers. Sequenced by immunoSEQ multiplex PCR; TCRdb stores in-frame clones only, minus some. The data contain some 70,000 clones, roughly four fifths of them singletons. CDR1 MNHNY and CDR2 SVGAGI come from the germline V gene (reference sequence). The CDR3 length is 14 residues. V lost 7 bases and J lost 6; bases outside the gene matches: 6. The V and J genes are TRBV6-6 and TRBJ1-6; 7 bases map to TRBD1. Sequencing used PBMCs. The clonotype comes from a man aged 18 to 29 in good health and CMV-seronegative. CDR3 sequence: CASIPDRTNSPLHF. Here the CDR3 DNA reads TGTGCCAGCATTCCGGACAGGACTAATTCACCCCTCCACTTT.